This T cell receptor beta chain was sequenced in a study of post-analysis software for immune sequencing data. Unique molecular identifiers were built into the TCR beta cDNA libraries. TCRdb analysed the PCR reads with MiXCR anew, one entry per CDR3 protein. In the table there are about 260,000 distinct CDR3 sequences, 36% of which are singletons. The study, taken as a whole, reports: The normalized Chao1 diversity of multiple sclerosis patients was significantly lower than that of controls.

This clonotype appeared many times. Its antigen remains unidentified. The specimen was blood. The source is a girl aged 5-17 years with multiple sclerosis.

The chain's CDR3 is CSVGDRVRALNTF. DNA for the CDR3: TGCAGCGTTGGGGACAGGGTGCGGGCCCTGAACACCTTC. This chain joins TRBV29-1 and TRBJ1-2; 9 nucleotides match TRBD1. Losses at the gene ends were 4 bases for V and 12 bases for J; bases not matched to a gene: 12. The V gene's germline CDR1 is SQVTM and CDR2 ANQGSEA. The CDR3 has 13 amino acids.